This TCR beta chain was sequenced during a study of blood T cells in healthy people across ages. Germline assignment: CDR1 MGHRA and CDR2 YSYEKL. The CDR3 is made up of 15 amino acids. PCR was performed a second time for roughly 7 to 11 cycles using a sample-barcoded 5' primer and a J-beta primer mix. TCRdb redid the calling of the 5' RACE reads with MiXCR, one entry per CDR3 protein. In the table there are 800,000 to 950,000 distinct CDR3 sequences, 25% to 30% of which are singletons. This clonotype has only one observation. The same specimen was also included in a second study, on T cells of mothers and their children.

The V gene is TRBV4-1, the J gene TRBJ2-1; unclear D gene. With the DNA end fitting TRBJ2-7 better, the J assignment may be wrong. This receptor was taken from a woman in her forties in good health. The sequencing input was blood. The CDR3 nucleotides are TGCGCCAGCAGCCAGGTTGTGGCCTACTACAATGAGCAGTACTTC. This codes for CASSQVVAYYNEQYF.